These 25 T cell receptor beta chains share one sample of origin, sequenced in a study of blood T cells in healthy people across ages. Then a second PCR, running roughly 7 to 11 cycles, was carried out with a sample-barcoded 5' primer and a J-beta primer mix. TCRdb reprocessed the 5' RACE reads with MiXCR, giving one entry per CDR3 protein. The data contain fewer than 950,000 distinct CDR3 sequences, less than 70% of them seen just once; the ten biggest clones take up under 50%. The sample taken for sequencing was blood. These receptor sequences come from an elderly man in good health.

A remark on this clonotype: Relative to the germline gene, one junction end is altered; a read error may explain this. The V call is TRBV5-1, the J call TRBJ2-7; 8 nucleotides align to TRBD1. The V gene's germline CDR1 is SGHRS and CDR2 YFSETQ. CDR3 length: 14 residues. The CDR3 loop reads CAGSQRQGTYEQYF. The CDR3 nucleotides read TGCGCCGGCAGCCAGCGACAGGGGACCTACGAGCAGTACTTC.

This clonotype occurred a few times. The chain couples TRBV12-3 or TRBV12-4 to TRBJ2-4, with D uncertain. With 5 bases removed from V and 10 bases from J, the gap between germline ends came to 9 bases. The CDR3 has 11 residues. The CDR3 protein is CASSPSGIQYF. The CDR3 DNA follows: TGTGCCAGCAGTCCAAGTGGTATTCAGTACTTC.

This chain uses TRBV5-1 with TRBJ2-3; 8 bases are a match to TRBD2. The V gene end was trimmed by 0 bases and the J gene end by 4 bases; junction bases not matched to a gene: 10. The CDR3 has 17 amino acids. Germline V lookup: CDR1 SGHRS, CDR2 YFSETQ. CDR3 in amino acids: CASSLALSAGGSDTQYF. CDR3 nucleotide sequence: TGCGCCAGCAGCTTGGCCCTCTCCGCGGGGGGCTCAGATACGCAGTATTTT.

The genes are TRBV5-1 and TRBJ2-5, with TRBD2 matching over 9 bases. Germline V lookup: CDR1 SGHRS, CDR2 YFSETQ. The CDR3 consists of 17 residues. V gave up 1 base and J gave up 0 bases; unmatched junction bases: 7. CDR3 DNA sequence: TGCGCCAGCAGCTTGTCGGCTAGCGGGAAGTACCAAGAGACCCAGTACTTC. Translating it yields CASSLSASGKYQETQYF.

Points on this clonotype: Germline is not matched at one junction end, which may reflect a read error. V usage is TRBV9 and J usage is TRBJ2-7; 7 bases are a match to TRBD1. The DNA matches TRBJ2-5 better at its end, which makes the J call doubtful. This CDR3 is built from 14 residues. Germline V lookup: CDR1 SGDLS, CDR2 YYNGEE. CDR3 DNA: TGTGCCGGCAGCGTATCTACTTCAGGGGGGACCCAGTACTTC. Amino acids: CAGSVSTSGGTQYF.

V is TRBV29-1 and J is TRBJ2-1; TRBD2 is a possible D gene (7 bases). CDR1 is SQVTM, CDR2 ANQGSEA, per germline. The length of the CDR3 is 13 residues. V was clipped by 3 bases and J by 10 bases, with 16 bases between them. CDR3 coding DNA: TGCAGCGTTGAGATCCGGGGGGCAGGCGAGCAGTTCTTC. Its translation: CSVEIRGAGEQFF.

CDR3 loop: CASSPLRQGITGNEQFF. Written as DNA, the CDR3 is TGCGCCAGCAGCCCCTTAAGACAGGGGATAACGGGAAATGAGCAGTTCTTC. The chain couples TRBV5-1 to TRBJ2-1; TRBD1 aligns across 8 bases. The CDR3 loop spans 17 amino acids. The J segment lost 7 bases and the V segment lost 4 bases, leaving 16 bases of the junction unmatched. CDR1 and CDR2 (germline): SGHRS, YFSETQ. The whole variable domain, filled in from reference TRBV5-1 and TRBJ2-1, reads KAGVTQTPRYLIKTRGQQVTLSCSPISGHRSVSWYQQTPGQGLQFLFEYFSETQRNKGNFPGRFSGRQFSNSRSEMNVSTLELGDSALYLCASSPLRQGITGNEQFFGPGTRLTVL.

The chain couples TRBV5-1 to TRBJ2-5, with TRBD1 as a possible D gene (6 bases). The closer fit of TRBJ2-7 to the DNA end suggests the J call may be wrong. This CDR3 has 15 residues. CDR1 is SGHRS and CDR2 is YFSETQ in the germline V gene. CDR3 amino acids: CASSLEGTHSYEQYF. The CDR3 coding sequence is TGCGCCAGCAGCTTGGAGGGGACACACAGCTACGAGCAGTACTTC.

V gene TRBV25-1 combines with J gene TRBJ1-4, with D hard to call. V dropped 6 bases and J dropped 2 bases, with 7 bases sitting between them. CDR3 size: 13 residues. Germline CDR1 and CDR2: MGHDK and SYGVNS. The CDR3 DNA sequence: TGTGCCAGCAGAGGGTGGACTAATGAAAAACTGTTTTTT. As protein: CASRGWTNEKLFF.

The CDR3 protein is CASSGPHGTDTQYF. The CDR3 DNA reads TGTGCCAGCAGCGGACCGCACGGCACAGATACGCAGTATTTT. The J gene is TRBJ2-3, the V gene TRBV7-9; D uncertain. The V gene lost 5 bases and the J gene lost 1 base, with 10 bases spanning the gap. CDR1 and CDR2 (germline): SEHNR, FQNEAQ (reference sequence). This CDR3 region has 14 residues.

This clonotype was counted between two and nine times. The rearrangement links TRBV10-3 to TRBJ1-1; 7 bases are a match to TRBD1. J was trimmed by 2 bases and V by 6 bases; bases with no gene match: 6. Germline-derived CDR1 and CDR2 are ENHRY and SYGVKD. The CDR3 has 14 amino acids. CDR3 sequence (DNA): TGTGCCATCAGGGGGGGACAGCTCAACACTGAAGCTTTCTTT. Amino acids: CAIRGGQLNTEAFF.

This clonotype has just one count. The chain couples TRBV7-2 to TRBJ2-3, with D perhaps TRBD1 (5 bases). CDR1 and CDR2 from the germline V gene are SGHTA and FQGNSA. This CDR3 contains 14 residues. Trimming shortened V by 2 bases and J by 6 bases, and 12 bases separated the two germline ends. DNA for the CDR3: TGTGCCAGCAGCTTAAAGGGGCGGCAGGATACGCAGTATTTT. Amino acids: CASSLKGRQDTQYF.

V gene TRBV21-1 combines with J gene TRBJ2-4; the table's D call, TRBD2, was not checked against the DNA. The J call may be mistaken, given a closer DNA end match to TRBJ2-7. TRBV21-1 is a pseudogene. This CDR3 contains 15 residues. The CDR3 loop is CASSKTSGSRYEQYF. The CDR3, as DNA: TGTGCCAGCAGCAAGACTAGCGGGAGTCGGTACGAGCAGTACTTC.

The chain uses TRBV20-1 and TRBJ2-1; 8 bases match TRBD2. Losses at the gene ends were 2 bases for V and 1 base for J; bases not matched to a gene: 10. The CDR3 totals 17 residues. Germline V CDR1 and CDR2: DFQATT, SNEGSKA (reference sequence). CDR3 sequence: CSARPSGRKYSYNEQFF. The CDR3 nucleotides read TGCAGTGCTAGACCGAGCGGGAGAAAGTATTCCTACAATGAGCAGTTCTTC.

The V call is TRBV5-1, the J call TRBJ1-2; no definite D call. This CDR3 has 14 residues. CDR1 is SGHRS and CDR2 is YFSETQ in the germline V gene. The ends were cut back, 2 bases at V and 3 bases at J, with 11 bases in the middle. CDR3 coding DNA: TGCGCCAGCAGCTTCGGTTCGCAAGACTATGGCTACACCTTC. Translation gives CASSFGSQDYGYTF.

This chain links TRBV2 with TRBJ2-2, with 7 bases that match TRBD2. From germline, CDR1 is SNHLY and CDR2 FYNNEI. V was clipped by 5 bases and J by 3 bases; unmatched bases: 6. This CDR3 is 15 amino acids long. This CDR3 is CASSKTSLDTGELFF. CDR3 nucleotides: TGTGCCAGCAGTAAGACTAGCCTGGACACCGGGGAGCTGTTTTTT. The full variable domain, completed using reference TRBV2 and TRBJ2-2, is EPEVTQTPSHQVTQMGQEVILRCVPISNHLYFYWYRQILGQKVEFLVSFYNNEISEKSEIFDDQFSVERPDGSNFTLKIRSTKLEDSAMYFCASSKTSLDTGELFFGEGSRLTVL.

The V call is TRBV6-1, the J call TRBJ2-7; D tentatively fits TRBD1 or TRBD2 (5 bases each). This CDR3 contains 15 residues. V lost 6 bases and J 0 bases, leaving 15 bases between the germline ends. Looked up from germline, CDR1 is MNHNS and CDR2 is SASEGT. The DNA of the CDR3 is TGTGCCAGCAGAAAACCCGGGACGGCCTCCTACGAGCAGTACTTC. Its translation is CASRKPGTASYEQYF.

CDR3 region: CASSSPGQGREQYF. The CDR3 DNA follows: TGTGCCAGCAGCTCGCCGGGACAGGGAAGAGAGCAGTACTTC. V and J are TRBV7-2 and TRBJ2-5; TRBD1 aligns across 9 bases. CDR1 is SGHTA and CDR2 is FQGNSA in the germline V gene. After removal of 4 bases from V and 11 bases from J, the junction contained 11 bases not matched to a gene. The CDR3 extends over 14 amino acids.

With regard to this clonotype: A junction boundary mismatches the germline segment, possibly from a read error. The chain employs TRBV6-5 and TRBJ2-7; no reliable D call. Germline CDR1 and CDR2: MNHEY and SVGAGI. The CDR3 is 14 amino acids. CDR3 in amino acids: CANSYSRQSYEQYF. The CDR3 DNA follows: TGTGCCAACAGTTACTCGCGGCAGTCCTACGAGCAGTACTTC.

In DNA form, the CDR3 reads TGTGCCAGCAGCCAAAAAGCGGGACGGCCAAACTATGGCTACACCTTC. As protein: CASSQKAGRPNYGYTF. This chain links TRBV3-1 with TRBJ1-2; D perhaps matches TRBD1 (5 bases). The V gene lost 2 bases and the J gene lost 2 bases, with 15 bases spanning the gap. CDR1 is LGHDT, CDR2 YNNKEL, per germline (reference sequence). This CDR3 has 16 amino acids. Full variable domain (rest looked up from reference TRBV3-1 and TRBJ1-2): DTAVSQTPKYLVTQMGNDKSIKCEQNLGHDTMYWYKQDSKKFLKIMFSYNNKELIINETVPNRFSPKSPDKAHLNLHINSLELGDSAVYFCASSQKAGRPNYGYTFGSGTRLTVV.

This rearrangement joins TRBV12-3 or TRBV12-4 to TRBJ2-2; 7 bases map to TRBD2. The junction had 7 bases not matched to a gene; V was cut back by 3 bases and J by 6 bases. CDR3 length equals 15 residues. The CDR3 DNA reads as TGTGCCAGCAGTTTCCCGGGGACTATTTCCGGGGAGCTGTTTTTT. This gives the protein CASSFPGTISGELFF.

The sample holds a few counts of this clonotype. The chain carries TRBV29-1 and TRBJ2-1; 12 bases map to TRBD2. V lost 4 bases, J lost 8 bases, and 12 bases stayed unmatched. The CDR3 has 16 residues. The germline gives CDR1 SQVTM, CDR2 ANQGSEA. CDR3 in amino acids: CSVAVLTSGSVDEQFF. The CDR3 DNA sequence: TGCAGCGTTGCAGTACTGACTAGCGGGAGCGTTGATGAGCAGTTCTTC.

As concerns this clonotype: A much larger clone sits a single nucleotide away, making a read error possible. The rearrangement uses TRBV25-1 and TRBJ2-6; D gene unclear. This CDR3 comprises 14 residues. With 6 bases removed from V and 3 bases from J, the gap between germline ends came to 9 bases. CDR1 MGHDK and CDR2 SYGVNS come from the germline V gene. The CDR3 is CASSHDGGANVLTF. CDR3 bases: TGTGCCAGCAGCCATGACGGTGGGGCCAACGTCCTGACTTTC. Based on the CDR3 plus reference TRBV25-1 and TRBJ2-6, the full variable domain is EADIYQTPRYLVIGTGKKITLECSQTMGHDKMYWYQQDPGMELHLIHYSYGVNSTEKGDLSSESTVSRIRTEHFPLTLESARPSHTSQYLCASSHDGGANVLTFGAGSRLTVL.

The chain couples TRBV6-1 to TRBJ1-5, with 7 bases that match TRBD1. The CDR3 sequence is 15 residues long. Germline CDR1 and CDR2: MNHNS and SASEGT. The CDR3 region has the DNA TGTGCGGGTAGTGCCGGGACAGTACAAAATCAGCCCCAGCATTTT. Translating it yields CAGSAGTVQNQPQHF.

The genes are TRBV25-1 and TRBJ1-2; perhaps TRBD1 as D (5 bases). V was clipped by 3 bases and J by 4 bases, with 12 bases between them. In germline, CDR1 is MGHDK, CDR2 SYGVNS. There are 14 residues in the CDR3. The CDR3 sequence: CASSEGGRPYGYTF. CDR3 in DNA: TGTGCCAGCAGTGAGGGGGGACGTCCCTATGGCTACACCTTC.